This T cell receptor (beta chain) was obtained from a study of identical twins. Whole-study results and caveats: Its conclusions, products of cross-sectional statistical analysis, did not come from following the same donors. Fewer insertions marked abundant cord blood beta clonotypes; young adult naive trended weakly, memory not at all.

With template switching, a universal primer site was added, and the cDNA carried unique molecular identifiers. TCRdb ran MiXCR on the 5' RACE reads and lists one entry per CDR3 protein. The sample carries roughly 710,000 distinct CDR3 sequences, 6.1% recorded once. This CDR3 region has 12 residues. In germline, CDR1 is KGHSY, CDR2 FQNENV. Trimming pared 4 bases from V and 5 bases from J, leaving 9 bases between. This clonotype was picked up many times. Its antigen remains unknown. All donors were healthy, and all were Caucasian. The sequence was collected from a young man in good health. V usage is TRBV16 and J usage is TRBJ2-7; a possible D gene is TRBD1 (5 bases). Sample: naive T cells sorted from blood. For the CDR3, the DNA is TGTGCCAGCAGCCCCCGACAGAACGAGCAGTACTTC. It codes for CASSPRQNEQYF.